The clone carrying this T cell receptor beta chain has ten or more counts. Time point indicated: sample taken at primary tumor resection. Whole RNA obtained from tumor, nontumor lung or frozen PBMC underwent sequencing without sorting. This record comes from a study of spatial heterogeneity in lung cancer. TCRdb redid the calling of the 5' RACE reads with MiXCR, one entry per CDR3 protein. The data hold about 40,000 distinct CDR3 sequences, with 5.2% observed a single time. The CDR3 is made up of 16 amino acids. Germline V gene sequence: CDR1 SGDLS, CDR2 YYNGEE. The V end was cut by 4 bases, the J end by 6 bases, with 17 bases between.

V gene TRBV9 combines with J gene TRBJ1-6, with a tentative D call TRBD1 (5 bases). The source of this sequence is a female donor with early-stage non-small cell lung cancer. Source: PBMCs, taken at surgery. This CDR3 reads CASSLWDGGLNSPLHF. CDR3 nucleotides: TGTGCCAGCAGCCTATGGGACGGAGGGCTTAATTCACCCCTCCACTTT.